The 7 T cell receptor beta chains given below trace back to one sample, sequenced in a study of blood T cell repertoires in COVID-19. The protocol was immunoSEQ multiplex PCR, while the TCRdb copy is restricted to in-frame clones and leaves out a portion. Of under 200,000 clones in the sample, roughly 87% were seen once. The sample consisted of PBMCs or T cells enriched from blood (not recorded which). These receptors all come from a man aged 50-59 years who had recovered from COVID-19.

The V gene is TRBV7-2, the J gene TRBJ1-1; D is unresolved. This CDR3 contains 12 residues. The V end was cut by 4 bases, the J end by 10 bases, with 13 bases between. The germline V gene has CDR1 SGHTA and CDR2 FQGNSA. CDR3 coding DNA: TGTGCCAGCAGCTCTCCCCCGGGAGGAGCTTTCTTT. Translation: CASSSPPGGAFF.

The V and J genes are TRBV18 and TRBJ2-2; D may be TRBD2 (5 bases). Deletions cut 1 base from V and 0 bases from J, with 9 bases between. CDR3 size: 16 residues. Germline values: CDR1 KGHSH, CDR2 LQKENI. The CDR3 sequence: CASSPRKRTNTGELFF. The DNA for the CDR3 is TGTGCCAGCTCACCACGTAAGCGGACGAACACCGGGGAGCTGTTTTTT.

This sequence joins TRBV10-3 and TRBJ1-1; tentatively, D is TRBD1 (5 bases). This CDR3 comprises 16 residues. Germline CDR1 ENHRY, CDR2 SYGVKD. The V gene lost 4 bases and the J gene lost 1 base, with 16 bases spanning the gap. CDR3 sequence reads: CAISGTSRAENTEAFF. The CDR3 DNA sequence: TGTGCCATCAGTGGGACATCCCGGGCGGAGAACACTGAAGCTTTCTTT.

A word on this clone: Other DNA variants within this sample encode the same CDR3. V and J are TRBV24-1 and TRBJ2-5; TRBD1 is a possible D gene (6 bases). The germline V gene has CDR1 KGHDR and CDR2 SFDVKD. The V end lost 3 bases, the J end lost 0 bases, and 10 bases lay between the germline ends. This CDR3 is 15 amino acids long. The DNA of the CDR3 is TGTGCCACCAGTGATCCCGACAGGTACCAAGAGACCCAGTACTTC. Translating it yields CATSDPDRYQETQYF.

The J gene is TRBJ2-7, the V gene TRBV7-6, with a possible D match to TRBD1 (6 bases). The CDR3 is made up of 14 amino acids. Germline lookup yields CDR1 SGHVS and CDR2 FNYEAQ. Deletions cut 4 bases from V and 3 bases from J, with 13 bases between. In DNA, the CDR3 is TGTGCCAGCAGCTCCGCCGCCAGGGGCTACGAGCAGTACTTC. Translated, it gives CASSSAARGYEQYF.

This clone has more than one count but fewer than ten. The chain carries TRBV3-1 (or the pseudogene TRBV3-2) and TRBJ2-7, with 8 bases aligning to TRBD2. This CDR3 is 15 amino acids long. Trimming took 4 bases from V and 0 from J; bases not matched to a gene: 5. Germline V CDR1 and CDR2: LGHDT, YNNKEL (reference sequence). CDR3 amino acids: CASSPKTSVSYEQYF. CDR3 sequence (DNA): TGTGCCAGCAGCCCGAAGACTAGCGTCTCCTACGAGCAGTACTTC.

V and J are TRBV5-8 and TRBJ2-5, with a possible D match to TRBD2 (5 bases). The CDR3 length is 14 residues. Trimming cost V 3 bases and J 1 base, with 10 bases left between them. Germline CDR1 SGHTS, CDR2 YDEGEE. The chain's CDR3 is CASSSGRGQETQYF. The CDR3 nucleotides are TGTGCCAGCAGCTCCGGACGGGGCCAAGAGACCCAGTACTTC.